These 27 T cell receptor beta chains originate from one sample sequenced in a study of OX40 agonist ivuxolimab in advanced cancers. Sequencing was performed with immunoSEQ multiplex PCR; in TCRdb, only in-frame clones are kept and a portion is missing. The sample has over 65,000 clones, about nine tenths seen once. Sequenced material: CD4+ or CD8+ T cells sorted from blood, taken in a trial of the OX40 agonist ivuxolimab. Receptor source: an adult with an advanced solid tumor such as melanoma, head and neck, liver or kidney cancer.

The chain links TRBV5-4 to TRBJ2-7; D gene uncertain. Germline V gene lookup returns CDR1 SGHNT and CDR2 YYREEE (reference sequence). Trimming shortened V by 0 bases and J by 3 bases, and 10 bases separated the two germline ends. This CDR3 contains 14 residues. Here the CDR3 DNA reads TGTGCCAGCAGCTTGGAGGCGGAACACTACGAGCAGTACTTC. Protein product: CASSLEAEHYEQYF.

J is TRBJ1-2 and V is TRBV30; D ambiguous. Germline V gene data show CDR1 as GTSNPN and CDR2 as SVGIG (reference sequence). The V and J ends lost 0 bases and 5 bases respectively, with 13 bases between them. The CDR3 is 14 amino acids. The CDR3 here is CAWSVYPVLYGYTF. CDR3 bases: TGTGCCTGGAGTGTATATCCGGTCCTTTATGGCTACACCTTC.

This clone was detected only a few times. The J gene is TRBJ2-1, the V gene TRBV25-1; TRBD2 matches at 9 bases. Germline CDR1 is MGHDK and CDR2 is SYGVNS. Germline trimming cut 4 bases from V and 3 bases from J; bases unmatched to any gene: 1. The CDR3 extends over 14 amino acids. CDR3 protein: CASSGRGGYNEQFF. For the CDR3, the DNA is TGTGCCAGCAGTGGGCGGGGGGGCTACAATGAGCAGTTCTTC.

The chain employs TRBV27 and TRBJ1-2; possible D gene TRBD1, 5 bases. V lost 7 bases and J 0 bases, leaving 15 bases between the germline ends. The CDR3 length is 15 residues. Germline-derived CDR1 and CDR2 are MNHEY and SMNVEV (reference sequence). Here the CDR3 reads CASTPQGLANYGYTF. The DNA for the CDR3 is TGTGCCAGCACCCCCCAGGGTTTAGCTAACTATGGCTACACCTTC.

CDR3 DNA: TGTGCCAGCGGTACTCGTAAGTCCGGGACAGGGGCCTACAATGAGCAGTTCTTC. This translates into CASGTRKSGTGAYNEQFF. The rearrangement links TRBV11-3 to TRBJ2-1; 10 positions match TRBD1. This CDR3 is built from 18 residues. Per the germline V gene, CDR1 is SGHNT and CDR2 is YENEEA. The V gene end was trimmed by 8 bases and the J gene end by 2 bases; junction bases not matched to a gene: 15.

CDR3 amino acids: CASSLFMMGQGSEQYF. DNA of the CDR3: TGTGCCAGCAGTTTGTTTATGATGGGGCAGGGTAGCGAGCAGTACTTC. The chain links TRBV27 to TRBJ2-7, with D possibly being TRBD1 (5 bases). Germline CDR1 and CDR2: MNHEY and SMNVEV (reference sequence). The CDR3 runs 16 residues. Between the trimmed V and J ends, which lost 3 bases and 6 bases, there was a span of 21 bases.

V usage is TRBV6-5 and J usage is TRBJ2-1; no clear D gene. There are 13 residues in the CDR3. Germline CDR1 reads MNHEY; CDR2 reads SVGAGI. Trimming stripped 5 bases from V and 1 base from J, with 6 bases between. CDR3 DNA sequence: TGTGCCAGCAGTGTTGGGTCCTACAATGAGCAGTTCTTC. Its translation: CASSVGSYNEQFF.

V and J are TRBV18 and TRBJ2-7; TRBD1 is a possible D gene (6 bases). Germline assignment: CDR1 KGHSH and CDR2 LQKENI. The CDR3 consists of 14 residues. Trimming shortened V by 3 bases and J by 3 bases, and 12 bases separated the two germline ends. The CDR3 coding sequence is TGTGCCAGCTCACCCCGGGACATGATCTACGAGCAGTACTTC. Protein sequence: CASSPRDMIYEQYF.

This rearrangement joins TRBV19 to TRBJ2-5; TRBD2 agrees at 12 bases. The V gene end was trimmed by 5 bases and the J gene end by 5 bases; junction bases not matched to a gene: 6. Germline loops: CDR1 LNHDA, CDR2 SQIVND (reference sequence). The CDR3 runs to 15 residues. The CDR3 here is CASSPSGGVGETQYF. The CDR3 DNA reads as TGTGCCAGTAGTCCTAGCGGGGGGGTCGGGGAGACCCAGTACTTC.

The chain combines TRBV10-2 with TRBJ2-5; D is ambiguous. The CDR3 spans 14 residues. CDR1 and CDR2 from the germline V gene are WSHSY and SAAADI. With 6 bases removed from V and 4 bases from J, the gap between germline ends came to 15 bases. The CDR3 DNA follows: TGCGCCAGCAGCCCCTATAGGGTGGGAGAGACCCAGTACTTC. Its translation is CASSPYRVGETQYF.

This clone was seen just once. The rearrangement uses TRBV11-3 and TRBJ2-1, with 9 bases identical to TRBD1. CDR1 and CDR2 (germline): SGHNT, YENEEA. J was trimmed by 6 bases and V by 5 bases; bases with no gene match: 8. The CDR3 is made up of 15 amino acids. CDR3 in DNA: TGTGCCAGCAGCCCTAACAGGGGGCCGCGCAATGAGCAGTTCTTC. Translating it yields CASSPNRGPRNEQFF.

DNA for the CDR3: TGCGCCAGCAGCCCGGTGACTAGGAGTGGGGGGGATGAGCAGTTCTTC. This codes for CASSPVTRSGGDEQFF. The genes are TRBV4-3 and TRBJ2-1, with 7 bases aligning to TRBD2. There are 16 residues in the CDR3. Germline trimming cut 4 bases from V and 8 bases from J; bases unmatched to any gene: 14. Germline values: CDR1 LGHNA, CDR2 YSLEER.

Concerning this clone itself: Additional DNA sequences in this sample encode the identical CDR3. J is TRBJ2-1 and V is TRBV5-1; D possibly matches TRBD1 or TRBD2 (5 bases each). Looked up from germline, CDR1 is SGHRS and CDR2 is YFSETQ. Trimming removed 0 bases from V and 3 bases from J, with 10 bases in between. The CDR3 spans 15 residues. CDR3 loop: CASSLAGTDYNEQFF. The CDR3 coding sequence is TGCGCCAGCAGCTTGGCCGGGACGGACTACAATGAGCAGTTCTTC.

This chain connects TRBV27 to TRBJ1-2; possibly TRBD1 for D (5 bases). This CDR3 region has 15 residues. V dropped 4 bases and J dropped 3 bases, with 15 bases sitting between them. Germline loops: CDR1 MNHEY, CDR2 SMNVEV (reference sequence). CDR3: CASSYGAGQYYGYTF. In DNA form, the CDR3 reads TGTGCCAGCAGTTATGGTGCAGGGCAATACTATGGCTACACCTTC.

The chain carries TRBV27 and TRBJ1-2; D call uncertain. The CDR3 is 14 amino acids. V was shortened by 3 bases and J by 6 bases, with 14 bases between the two germline ends. Germline V CDR1 and CDR2: MNHEY, SMNVEV (reference sequence). CDR3: CASSFLGVQNGYTF. CDR3 nucleotide sequence: TGTGCCAGCAGTTTCCTCGGGGTCCAAAATGGCTACACCTTC.

J is TRBJ1-2 and V is TRBV10-3; D unresolved. Trimming took off 0 bases at V and 3 bases at J, with 2 bases between the two ends. The CDR3 loop spans 12 amino acids. Germline CDR1 and CDR2: ENHRY and SYGVKD. CDR3 residues: CAISESDYGYTF. The CDR3 DNA is TGTGCCATCAGTGAGTCGGACTATGGCTACACCTTC.

The V call is TRBV5-1, the J call TRBJ2-6; 7 nucleotides match TRBD1. Per the germline V gene, CDR1 is SGHRS and CDR2 is YFSETQ. The CDR3 has 18 residues. V dropped 0 bases and J dropped 0; count of bases not matched to a gene: 6. This CDR3 is CASSLETGLRSGANVLTF. CDR3 sequence (DNA): TGCGCCAGCAGCTTGGAGACAGGGCTCCGCTCTGGGGCCAACGTCCTGACTTTC.

The chain employs TRBV7-9 and TRBJ2-7; weak D call: TRBD2 (6 bases). CDR1 and CDR2 (germline): SEHNR, FQNEAQ (reference sequence). CDR3 length: 13 residues. Trimming removed 8 bases from V and 4 bases from J, with 15 bases in between. CDR3 amino acids: CASAWTDYYEQYF. The CDR3 bases are TGTGCCAGCGCGTGGACGGACTATTACGAGCAGTACTTC. Together with reference TRBV7-9 and TRBJ2-7, the CDR3 gives the full variable domain: DTGVSQNPRHKITKRGQNVTFRCDPISEHNRLYWYRQTLGQGPEFLTYFQNEAQLEKSRLLSDRFSAERPKGSFSTLEIQRTEQGDSAMYLCASAWTDYYEQYFGPGTRLTVT.

V is TRBV7-6 and J is TRBJ1-5; unclear D gene. There are 17 residues in the CDR3. V dropped 5 bases and J dropped 6 bases, with 23 bases sitting between them. The germline V gene has CDR1 SGHVS and CDR2 FNYEAQ. CDR3: CASSHPRRTPHSQPQHF. CDR3 DNA: TGTGCCAGCAGCCATCCTCGTCGGACCCCGCACAGTCAGCCCCAGCATTTT.

The gene calls are TRBV29-1 and TRBJ2-7, with 10 bases that match TRBD2. CDR1 is SQVTM and CDR2 is ANQGSEA in the germline V gene. The CDR3 covers 15 residues. Losses at the gene ends were 4 bases for V and 4 bases for J; bases not matched to a gene: 10. CDR3: CSVGEGLAELYEQYF. In nucleotides, the CDR3 is TGCAGCGTTGGAGAAGGACTAGCGGAACTATACGAGCAGTACTTC.

The chain couples TRBV5-6 to TRBJ2-3; a possible D gene is TRBD2 (6 bases). The germline V gene encodes CDR1 SGHDT and CDR2 YYEEEE. This CDR3 has 15 amino acids. V dropped 2 bases and J dropped 0 bases, with 10 bases sitting between them. The CDR3 DNA sequence: TGTGCCAGCAGCTTTGCTGGGACTAGCACAGATACGCAGTATTTT. It codes for CASSFAGTSTDTQYF.

The chain combines TRBV5-6 with TRBJ1-1, with D possibly matching TRBD1 (5 bases). V lost 0 bases and J 7 bases, leaving 7 bases between the germline ends. CDR1 and CDR2 from the germline V gene are SGHDT and YYEEEE. The CDR3 has 12 amino acids. The chain's CDR3 is CASSLAGGEAFF. The CDR3, as DNA: TGTGCCAGCAGCTTGGCTGGGGGTGAAGCTTTCTTT.

The chain recombines TRBV5-4 with TRBJ1-1, with 9 nucleotides matching TRBD1. The ends lost 5 bases at V and 4 bases at J; junction bases unmatched: 3. The CDR3 runs 13 residues. In germline, CDR1 is SGHNT, CDR2 YYREEE (reference sequence). The CDR3 loop is CASRGQGGTEAFF. The CDR3 DNA follows: TGTGCCAGCAGGGGACAGGGAGGCACTGAAGCTTTCTTT.

The chain recombines TRBV7-8 with TRBJ2-6; TRBD1 matches 9 bases. The germline V gene encodes CDR1 SGHVS and CDR2 FQNEAQ. V lost 5 bases to trimming and J lost 0 bases; unmatched junction nucleotides: 2. The CDR3 consists of 16 residues. This CDR3 reads CASSGDRVSGANVLTF. In DNA, the CDR3 is TGTGCCAGCAGCGGGGACAGGGTCTCTGGGGCCAACGTCCTGACTTTC. Full variable domain (missing parts from reference TRBV7-8 and TRBJ2-6): GAGVSQSPRYKVAKRGQDVALRCDPISGHVSLFWYQQALGQGPEFLTYFQNEAQLDKSGLPSDRFFAERPEGSVSTLKIQRTQQEDSAVYLCASSGDRVSGANVLTFGAGSRLTVL.

The chain has TRBV12-5 and TRBJ2-7; TRBD1 aligns across 10 bases. V trimming: 5 bases; J trimming: 5 bases; junction bases outside the gene matches: 6. The CDR3 runs to 14 residues. Germline V gene sequence: CDR1 LGHNT, CDR2 FRNRAP. In DNA form, the CDR3 reads TGTGCTAGTGGTCGCGGACAGGGGGTCGACGAGCAGTACTTC. It yields the protein CASGRGQGVDEQYF.

Written as DNA, the CDR3 is TGTGCCAGCAGCTTAGGGGTACAACGATCCCAAGAGACCCAGTACTTC. Translation: CASSLGVQRSQETQYF. V is TRBV11-2 and J is TRBJ2-5; D not resolved. The CDR3 extends over 16 amino acids. From germline, CDR1 is SGHAT and CDR2 FQNNGV. Trimming removed 1 base from V and 1 base from J, with 13 bases in between.

The chain joins TRBV30 to TRBJ2-3, with TRBD2 matching over 11 bases. V shed 3 bases and J 1 base; nucleotides not matched to a gene: 3. The CDR3 length is 15 residues. CDR1 and CDR2 from the germline V gene are GTSNPN and SVGIG (reference sequence). CDR3 nucleotides: TGTGCCTGGAGCTTGACTAGCGGGGGCACAGATACGCAGTATTTT. Its protein product is CAWSLTSGGTDTQYF.